This T cell receptor (beta chain) derives from a study of blood T cell repertoires in COVID-19. Study-level information: Sites in the United States, Italy and Spain provided acute and convalescent COVID-19 samples.

CDR3 length equals 17 residues. The J segment lost 5 bases and the V segment lost 0 bases, leaving 6 bases of the junction unmatched. CDR1 is MDHEN, CDR2 SYDVKM, per germline. Assay: immunoSEQ multiplex PCR; the TCRdb copy retains only in-frame clones and omits some. In the table there are about 190,000 clones, roughly 83% of which are singletons. This TCR was sampled from a woman in her 30s who had recovered from COVID-19. Sequences were obtained from PBMCs or T cells enriched from blood (not recorded which). The gene calls are TRBV28 and TRBJ2-1; 11 bases agree with TRBD2. For the CDR3, the DNA is TGTGCCAGCAGTTTATGGGTACTAGCGGGGGTCCACAATGAGCAGTTCTTC. Amino acid sequence: CASSLWVLAGVHNEQFF.